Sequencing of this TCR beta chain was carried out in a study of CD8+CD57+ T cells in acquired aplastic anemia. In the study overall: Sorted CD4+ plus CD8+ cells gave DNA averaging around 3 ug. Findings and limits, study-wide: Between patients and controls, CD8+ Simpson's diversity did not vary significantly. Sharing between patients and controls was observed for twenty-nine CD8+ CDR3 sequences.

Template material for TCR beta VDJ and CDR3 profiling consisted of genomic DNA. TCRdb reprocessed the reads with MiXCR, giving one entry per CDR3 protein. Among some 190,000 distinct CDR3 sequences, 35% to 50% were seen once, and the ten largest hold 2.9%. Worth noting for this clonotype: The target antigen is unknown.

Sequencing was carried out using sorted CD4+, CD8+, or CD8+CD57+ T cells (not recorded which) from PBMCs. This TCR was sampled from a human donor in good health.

The CDR3 spells CASGLGVYRSGYTF. The CDR3 coding sequence is TGTGCTAGTGGTTTGGGGGTATACAGATCTGGCTACACCTTC. The chain recombines TRBV12-5 with TRBJ1-2; D gene uncertain. The CDR3 extends over 14 amino acids. The germline V and J ends were trimmed by 1 base and 7 bases, with 13 bases remaining between them. The germline gives CDR1 LGHNT, CDR2 FRNRAP.